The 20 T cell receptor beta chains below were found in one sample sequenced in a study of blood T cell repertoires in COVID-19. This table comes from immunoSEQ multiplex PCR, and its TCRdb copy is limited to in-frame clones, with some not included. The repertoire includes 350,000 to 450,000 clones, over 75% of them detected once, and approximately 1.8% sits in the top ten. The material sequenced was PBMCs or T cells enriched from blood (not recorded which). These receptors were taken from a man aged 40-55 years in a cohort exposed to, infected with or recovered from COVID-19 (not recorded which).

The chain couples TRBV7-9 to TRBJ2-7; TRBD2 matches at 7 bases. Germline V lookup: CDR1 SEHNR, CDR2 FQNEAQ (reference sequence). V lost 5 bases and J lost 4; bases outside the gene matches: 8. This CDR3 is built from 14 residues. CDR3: CASSLGSGLYEQYF. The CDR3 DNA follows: TGTGCCAGCAGCCTTGGTAGCGGGCTGTACGAGCAGTACTTC.

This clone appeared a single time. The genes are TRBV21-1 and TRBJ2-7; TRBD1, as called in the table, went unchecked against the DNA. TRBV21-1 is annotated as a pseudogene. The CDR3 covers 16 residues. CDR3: CASSYGQAVLLGEQYF. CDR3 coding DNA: TGTGCCAGCAGTTATGGACAGGCGGTTCTCCTAGGCGAGCAGTACTTC.

The CDR3 region is CASSPRRVTDTQYF. CDR3 coding DNA: TGTGCCAGCAGCCCAAGGAGGGTAACAGATACGCAGTATTTT. J is TRBJ2-3 and V is TRBV7-9; the D gene is possibly TRBD2 (6 bases). Germline V gene data show CDR1 as SEHNR and CDR2 as FQNEAQ (reference sequence). The V gene lost 5 bases and the J gene lost 3 bases, with 12 bases spanning the gap. This CDR3 spans 14 amino acids.

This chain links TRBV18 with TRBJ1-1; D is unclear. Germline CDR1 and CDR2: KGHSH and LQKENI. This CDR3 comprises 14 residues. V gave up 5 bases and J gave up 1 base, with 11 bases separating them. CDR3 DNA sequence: TGTGCCAGCTCAGTTTACTCGGGGAACACTGAAGCTTTCTTT. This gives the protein CASSVYSGNTEAFF.

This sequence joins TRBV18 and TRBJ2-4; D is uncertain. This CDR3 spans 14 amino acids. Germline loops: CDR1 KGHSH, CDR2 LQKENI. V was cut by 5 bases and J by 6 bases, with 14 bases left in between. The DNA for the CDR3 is TGTGCCAGCTCATTCGAGAGCTCCGGAAACATTCAGTACTTC. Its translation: CASSFESSGNIQYF.

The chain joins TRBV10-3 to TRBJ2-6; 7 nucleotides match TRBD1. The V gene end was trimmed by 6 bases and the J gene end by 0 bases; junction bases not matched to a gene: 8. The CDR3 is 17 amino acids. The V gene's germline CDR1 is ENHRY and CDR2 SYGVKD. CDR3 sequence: CAISPGQVPSGANVLTF. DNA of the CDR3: TGTGCCATCAGCCCCGGACAGGTCCCCTCTGGGGCCAACGTCCTGACTTTC.

The CDR3 loop reads CAISYTRDYHYEQYF. The DNA for the CDR3 is TGTGCCATCAGCTATACCCGGGACTACCACTACGAGCAGTACTTC. The rearrangement joins TRBV10-3 to TRBJ2-7; 7 bases are shared with TRBD2. Per the germline V gene, CDR1 is ENHRY and CDR2 is SYGVKD. J gave up 3 bases and V 6 bases, and 11 bases lay outside the gene matches. This CDR3 has 15 amino acids.

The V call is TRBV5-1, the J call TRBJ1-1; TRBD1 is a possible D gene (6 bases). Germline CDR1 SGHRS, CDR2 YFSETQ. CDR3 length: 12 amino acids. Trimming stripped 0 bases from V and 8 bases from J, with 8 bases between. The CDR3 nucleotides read TGCGCCAGCAGCTTGGGGGGGCGAGAAGCTTTCTTT. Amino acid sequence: CASSLGGREAFF. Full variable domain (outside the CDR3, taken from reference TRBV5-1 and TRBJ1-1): KAGVTQTPRYLIKTRGQQVTLSCSPISGHRSVSWYQQTPGQGLQFLFEYFSETQRNKGNFPGRFSGRQFSNSRSEMNVSTLELGDSALYLCASSLGGREAFFGQGTRLTVV.

The CDR3 nucleotides read TGTGCCAGCAGTTTAGGGGGCCTCGGGAATGAGCAGTTCTTC. Protein: CASSLGGLGNEQFF. V and J are TRBV28 and TRBJ2-1; D is possibly TRBD1 (6 bases). V gave up 2 bases and J gave up 7 bases, with 12 bases separating them. The germline gives CDR1 MDHEN, CDR2 SYDVKM. The CDR3 sequence is 14 residues long.

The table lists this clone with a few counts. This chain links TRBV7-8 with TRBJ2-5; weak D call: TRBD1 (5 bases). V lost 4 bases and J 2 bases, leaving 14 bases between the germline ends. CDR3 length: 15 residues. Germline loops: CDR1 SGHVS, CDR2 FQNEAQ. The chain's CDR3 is CASSSRQLLQETQYF. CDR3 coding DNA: TGTGCCAGCAGCTCGAGACAGCTACTACAAGAGACCCAGTACTTC.

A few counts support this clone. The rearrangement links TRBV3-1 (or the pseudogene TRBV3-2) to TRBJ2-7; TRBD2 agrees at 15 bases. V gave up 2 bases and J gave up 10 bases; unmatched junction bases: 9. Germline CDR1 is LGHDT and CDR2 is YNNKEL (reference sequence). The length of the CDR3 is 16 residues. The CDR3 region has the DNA TGTGCCAGCAGCCAAACCCCGGGACTAGCGGGAGGCCATCAGTACTTC. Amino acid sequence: CASSQTPGLAGGHQYF.

CDR3 protein: CASSSPGTGWDEQYF. CDR3 nucleotide sequence: TGTGCCAGCAGTTCACCTGGGACAGGGTGGGACGAGCAGTACTTC. The chain uses TRBV28 and TRBJ2-7; TRBD1 matches 9 bases. V lost 4 bases to trimming and J lost 5 bases; unmatched junction nucleotides: 9. The CDR3 runs to 15 residues. The V gene's germline CDR1 is MDHEN and CDR2 SYDVKM.

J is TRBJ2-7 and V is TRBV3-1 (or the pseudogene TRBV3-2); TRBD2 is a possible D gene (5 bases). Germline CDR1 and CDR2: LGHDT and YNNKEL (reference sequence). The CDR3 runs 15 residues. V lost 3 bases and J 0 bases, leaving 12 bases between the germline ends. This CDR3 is CASSQVTSFSYEQYF. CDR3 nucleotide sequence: TGTGCCAGCAGCCAGGTAACTAGTTTCTCCTACGAGCAGTACTTC.

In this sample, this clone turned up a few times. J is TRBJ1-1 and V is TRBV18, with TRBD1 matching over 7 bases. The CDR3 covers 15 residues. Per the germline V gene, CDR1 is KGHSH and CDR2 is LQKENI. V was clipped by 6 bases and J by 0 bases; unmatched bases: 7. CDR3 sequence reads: CASSKDRSMNTEAFF. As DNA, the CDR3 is TGTGCCAGCTCCAAGGACAGGTCCATGAACACTGAAGCTTTCTTT.

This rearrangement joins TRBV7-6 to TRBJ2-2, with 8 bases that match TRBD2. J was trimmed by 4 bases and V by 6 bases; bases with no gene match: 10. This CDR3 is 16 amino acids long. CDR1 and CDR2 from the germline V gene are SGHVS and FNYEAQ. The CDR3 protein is CASSLPAGVSTGELFF. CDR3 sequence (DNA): TGTGCCAGCAGTCTCCCAGCGGGAGTGAGCACCGGGGAGCTGTTTTTT.

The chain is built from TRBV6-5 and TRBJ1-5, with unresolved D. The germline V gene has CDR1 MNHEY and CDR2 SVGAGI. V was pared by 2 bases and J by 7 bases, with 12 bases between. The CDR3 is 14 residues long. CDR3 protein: CASSYPSGEQPQHF. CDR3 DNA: TGTGCCAGCAGTTACCCCTCCGGGGAGCAGCCCCAGCATTTT.

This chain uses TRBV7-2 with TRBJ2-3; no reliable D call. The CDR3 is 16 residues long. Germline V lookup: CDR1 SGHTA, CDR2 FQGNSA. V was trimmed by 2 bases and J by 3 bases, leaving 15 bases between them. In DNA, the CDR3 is TGTGCCAGCAGCTTATTTGCTACCTCTAGAACAGATACGCAGTATTTT. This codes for CASSLFATSRTDTQYF.

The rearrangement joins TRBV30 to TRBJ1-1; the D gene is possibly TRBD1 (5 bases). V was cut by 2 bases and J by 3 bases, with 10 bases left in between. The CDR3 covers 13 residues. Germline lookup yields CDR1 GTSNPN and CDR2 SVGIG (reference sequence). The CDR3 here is CAWSLGGDTEAFF. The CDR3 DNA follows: TGTGCCTGGAGTCTTGGGGGGGACACTGAAGCTTTCTTT. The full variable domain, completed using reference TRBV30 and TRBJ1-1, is SQTIHQWPATLVQPVGSPLSLECTVEGTSNPNLYWYRQAAGRGLQLLFYSVGIGQISSEVPQNLSASRPQDRQFILSSKKLLLSDSGFYLCAWSLGGDTEAFFGQGTRLTVV.

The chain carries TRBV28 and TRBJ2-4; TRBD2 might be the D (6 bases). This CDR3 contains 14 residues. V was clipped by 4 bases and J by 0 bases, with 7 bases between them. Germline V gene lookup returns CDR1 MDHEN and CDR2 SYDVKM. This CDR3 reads CASSYGGAKNIQYF. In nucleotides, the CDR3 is TGTGCCAGCAGTTACGGGGGAGCCAAAAACATTCAGTACTTC.

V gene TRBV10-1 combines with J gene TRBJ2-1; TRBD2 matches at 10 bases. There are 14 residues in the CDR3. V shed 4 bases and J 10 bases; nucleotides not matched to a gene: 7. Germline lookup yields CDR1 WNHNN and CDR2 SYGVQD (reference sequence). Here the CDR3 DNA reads TGCGCCAGCAGTGCGAGCGGGAGGGGGGGGGAGCAGTTCTTC. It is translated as CASSASGRGGEQFF.